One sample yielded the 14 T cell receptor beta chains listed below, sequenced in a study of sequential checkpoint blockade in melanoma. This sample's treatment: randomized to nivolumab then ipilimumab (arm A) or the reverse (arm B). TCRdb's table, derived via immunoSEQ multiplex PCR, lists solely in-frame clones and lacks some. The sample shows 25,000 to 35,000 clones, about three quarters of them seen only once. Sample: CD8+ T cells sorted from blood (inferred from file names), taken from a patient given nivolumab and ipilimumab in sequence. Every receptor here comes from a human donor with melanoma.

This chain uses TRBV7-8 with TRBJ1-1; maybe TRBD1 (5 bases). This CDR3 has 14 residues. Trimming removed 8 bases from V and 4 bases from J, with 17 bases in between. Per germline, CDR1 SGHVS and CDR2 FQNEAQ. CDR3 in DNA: TGTGCCAGCCTGACAGCGGGTGAGGGCACTGAAGCTTTCTTT. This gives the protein CASLTAGEGTEAFF.

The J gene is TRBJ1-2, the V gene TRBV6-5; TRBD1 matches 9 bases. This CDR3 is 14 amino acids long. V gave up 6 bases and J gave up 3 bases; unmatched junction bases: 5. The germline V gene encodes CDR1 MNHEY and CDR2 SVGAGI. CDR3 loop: CASRTGTGHYGYTF. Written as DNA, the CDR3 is TGTGCCAGCAGAACCGGGACAGGGCACTATGGCTACACCTTC.

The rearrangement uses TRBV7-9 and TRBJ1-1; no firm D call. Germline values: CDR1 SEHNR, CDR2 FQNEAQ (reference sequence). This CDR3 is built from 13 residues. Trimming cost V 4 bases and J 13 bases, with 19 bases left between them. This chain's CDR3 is CASSYGAFVENFF. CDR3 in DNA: TGTGCCAGCAGCTACGGAGCCTTTGTGGAGAATTTCTTT.

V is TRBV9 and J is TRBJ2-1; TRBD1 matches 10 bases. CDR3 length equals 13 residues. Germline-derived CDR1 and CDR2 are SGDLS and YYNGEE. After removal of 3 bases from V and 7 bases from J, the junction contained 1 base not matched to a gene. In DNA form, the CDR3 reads TGTGCCAGCAGCGGGGACAGGGGAAATGAGCAGTTCTTC. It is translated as CASSGDRGNEQFF.

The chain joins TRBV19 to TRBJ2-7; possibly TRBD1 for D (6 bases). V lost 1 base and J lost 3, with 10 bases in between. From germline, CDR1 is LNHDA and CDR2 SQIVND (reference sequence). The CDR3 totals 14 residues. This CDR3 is CASSIVPDSYEQYF. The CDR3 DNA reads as TGTGCCAGTAGTATAGTCCCGGACAGCTACGAGCAGTACTTC.

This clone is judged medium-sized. The CDR3 nucleotides are TGCGCCAGCAGCCAAAAACAGGGAAGCTCCTACGAGCAGTACTTC. It yields the protein CASSQKQGSSYEQYF. The J gene is TRBJ2-7, the V gene TRBV5-1, with a tentative D call TRBD1 (6 bases). The CDR3 length is 15 residues. V shed 4 bases and J shed 0 bases, with 14 bases lying between them. Per germline, CDR1 SGHRS and CDR2 YFSETQ.

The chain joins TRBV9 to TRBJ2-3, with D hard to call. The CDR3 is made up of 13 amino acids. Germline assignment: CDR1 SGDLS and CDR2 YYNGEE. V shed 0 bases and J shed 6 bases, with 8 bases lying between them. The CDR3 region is CASSVAQKDTQYF. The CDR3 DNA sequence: TGTGCCAGCAGCGTAGCTCAGAAGGATACGCAGTATTTT.

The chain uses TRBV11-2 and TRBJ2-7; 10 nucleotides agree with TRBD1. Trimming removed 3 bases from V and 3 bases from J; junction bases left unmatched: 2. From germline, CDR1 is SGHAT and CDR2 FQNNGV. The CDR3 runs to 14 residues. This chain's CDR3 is CASSFGTGDYEQYF. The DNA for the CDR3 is TGTGCCAGCAGCTTTGGGACAGGGGACTACGAGCAGTACTTC.

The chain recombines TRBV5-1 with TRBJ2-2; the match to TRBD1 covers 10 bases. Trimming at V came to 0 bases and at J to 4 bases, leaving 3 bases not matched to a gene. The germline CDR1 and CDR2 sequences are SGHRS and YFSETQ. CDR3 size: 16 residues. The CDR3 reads CASSLGGQGITGELFF. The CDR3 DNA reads TGCGCCAGCAGCTTGGGGGGACAGGGGATCACCGGGGAGCTGTTTTTT.

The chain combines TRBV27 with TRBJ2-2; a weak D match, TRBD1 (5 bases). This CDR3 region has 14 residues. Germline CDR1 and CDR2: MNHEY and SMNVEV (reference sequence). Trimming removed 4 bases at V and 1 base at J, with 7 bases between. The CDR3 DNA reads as TGTGCCAGCAGTTCCCAGGGGAACACCGGGGAGCTGTTTTTT. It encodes CASSSQGNTGELFF.

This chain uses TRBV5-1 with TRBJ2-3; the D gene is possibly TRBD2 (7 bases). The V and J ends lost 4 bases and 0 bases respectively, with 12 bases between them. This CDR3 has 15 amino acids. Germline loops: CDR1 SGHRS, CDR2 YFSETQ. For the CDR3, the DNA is TGCGCCAGCAGCGGGAGGGGGACTAGCACAGATACGCAGTATTTT. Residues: CASSGRGTSTDTQYF.

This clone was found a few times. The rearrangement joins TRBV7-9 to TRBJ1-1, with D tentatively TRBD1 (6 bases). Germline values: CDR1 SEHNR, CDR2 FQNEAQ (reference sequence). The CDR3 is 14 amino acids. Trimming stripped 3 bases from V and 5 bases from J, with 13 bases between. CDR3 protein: CASSFEGGRTEAFF. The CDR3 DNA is TGTGCCAGCAGCTTCGAAGGGGGAAGGACTGAAGCTTTCTTT.

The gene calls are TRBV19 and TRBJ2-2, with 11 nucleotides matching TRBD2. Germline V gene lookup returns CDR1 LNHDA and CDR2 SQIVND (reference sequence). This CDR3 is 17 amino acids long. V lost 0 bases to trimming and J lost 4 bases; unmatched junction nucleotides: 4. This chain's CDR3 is CASSIEGTSGATGELFF. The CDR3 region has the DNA TGTGCCAGTAGTATAGAGGGGACTAGCGGAGCCACCGGGGAGCTGTTTTTT.

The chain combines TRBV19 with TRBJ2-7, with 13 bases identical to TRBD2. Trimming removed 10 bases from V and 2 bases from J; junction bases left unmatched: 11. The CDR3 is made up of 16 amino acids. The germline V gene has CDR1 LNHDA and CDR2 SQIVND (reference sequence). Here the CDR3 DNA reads TGTGCCATCAAGACTAGCGGGAGGTTGGGGGCCTACGAGCAGTACTTC. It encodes CAIKTSGRLGAYEQYF.